Presented here are 8 T cell receptor beta chains from one specimen sequenced in a study of cytomegalovirus exposure and HLA in healthy donors. The PCR had 60 Vbeta and 13 Jbeta primers. This table comes from immunoSEQ multiplex PCR, and its TCRdb copy is limited to in-frame clones, with some not included. The sample contains 90,000 to 110,000 clones, more than 65% of which appear only once. Sequencing was carried out using PBMCs. All receptors come from a man aged 25 to 45 in good health and CMV-seronegative.

This clone was detected only a few times. V is TRBV30 and J is TRBJ1-2; D is undetermined. The CDR3 consists of 14 residues. The V end was cut by 4 bases, the J end by 5 bases, with 17 bases between. Germline V CDR1 and CDR2: GTSNPN, SVGIG (reference sequence). The CDR3 here is CAWTPSNSFYGYTF. The CDR3 nucleotides are TGTGCCTGGACCCCCTCCAACTCCTTTTATGGCTACACCTTC.

The J gene is TRBJ2-1, the V gene TRBV12-5; 11 nucleotides match TRBD2. Trimming removed 2 bases from V and 7 bases from J; junction bases left unmatched: 4. Germline CDR1 LGHNT, CDR2 FRNRAP. The CDR3 is 15 residues long. CDR3 region: CASGLSVAGGNEQFF. CDR3 DNA: TGTGCTAGTGGTTTGTCCGTAGCGGGAGGGAATGAGCAGTTCTTC.

V gene TRBV7-9 combines with J gene TRBJ2-5; 10 bases line up with TRBD1. With V trimmed by 5 bases and J by 5 bases, 8 bases remained unmatched. CDR1 is SEHNR, CDR2 FQNEAQ, per germline (reference sequence). The CDR3 spans 15 residues. The CDR3 coding sequence is TGTGCCAGCAGCCTAGGACAGGGGGTAGGGGAGACCCAGTACTTC. Amino acid sequence: CASSLGQGVGETQYF.

This clone has just one count. V is TRBV19 and J is TRBJ2-7, with D possibly TRBD1 on 6 matching bases. The germline gives CDR1 LNHDA, CDR2 SQIVND (reference sequence). The CDR3 contains 15 residues. With 1 base removed from V and 3 bases from J, the gap between germline ends came to 13 bases. CDR3 DNA sequence: TGTGCCAGTAGTATAGGAGGGGGACACAACTACGAGCAGTACTTC. This gives the protein CASSIGGGHNYEQYF.

The V gene is TRBV9, the J gene TRBJ2-3; D is perhaps TRBD2 (5 bases). Germline V CDR1 and CDR2: SGDLS, YYNGEE. This CDR3 is built from 13 residues. V dropped 4 bases and J dropped 4 bases, with 10 bases sitting between them. This CDR3 reads CASSNDYADTQYF. The CDR3 DNA follows: TGTGCCAGCAGCAATGACTACGCAGATACGCAGTATTTT.

This clone was observed a few times. The chain carries TRBV6-5 and TRBJ1-3; 10 bases map to TRBD1. The CDR3 is made up of 15 amino acids. With V trimmed by 6 bases and J by 4 bases, 6 bases remained unmatched. Germline V CDR1 and CDR2: MNHEY, SVGAGI. The CDR3 spells CASRSDRGPGNTIYF. The CDR3 region has the DNA TGTGCCAGCAGGTCCGACAGGGGGCCAGGAAACACCATATATTTT.

CDR3 amino acids: CASTTPGTGVREQYF. The CDR3 bases are TGTGCCAGCACCACCCCAGGGACAGGGGTCCGCGAGCAGTACTTC. The chain carries TRBV6-6 and TRBJ2-7, with 10 positions matching TRBD1. This CDR3 contains 15 residues. Germline assignment: CDR1 MNHNY and CDR2 SVGAGI (reference sequence). V was pared by 7 bases and J by 6 bases, with 12 bases of the junction left unmatched.

Here the CDR3 DNA reads TGTGCCAGCCTCCCCACAGGGCGGCCCGACTATGGCTACACCTTC. Its protein is CASLPTGRPDYGYTF. This chain joins TRBV2 and TRBJ1-2; the D gene is possibly TRBD1 (6 bases). This CDR3 comprises 15 residues. Trimming took 8 bases from V and 3 from J, leaving 19 bases between them. Germline CDR1 and CDR2: SNHLY and FYNNEI.